This is a list of T cell receptor beta chains from one sample in a study of T cell responses to AZD1222 COVID-19 vaccine. Assay: immunoSEQ multiplex PCR; the TCRdb copy retains only in-frame clones and omits some. The sample holds approximately 190,000 clones, approximately 87% seen once. This specimen was peripheral blood, taken on day 0 of MenACWY control vaccination. The receptors stem from an adult in good health. CDR3s include the opening cysteine and the closing phenylalanine or tryptophan. Each record gives: CDR3 protein, CDR3 DNA, J gene, clone size, D gene, V gene. A D gene is named only where the DNA matches it firmly. Part of the rows lack a size; the others show once, few, many or a class for expanded clones.

CDR3: CASSIGGRDQPQHF
DNA: TGTGCCAGTAGTATCGGGGGTCGGGATCAGCCCCAGCATTTT
J: TRBJ1-5
size: .
D: .
V: TRBV19

CDR3: CASSISSGSNQPQHF
DNA: TGTGCCAGTAGTATCTCTAGTGGTAGCAATCAGCCCCAGCATTTT
J: TRBJ1-5
size: .
D: .
V: TRBV19

CDR3: CSVEERGRTYEQYF
DNA: TGCAGCGTTGAAGAGCGGGGGCGCACCTACGAGCAGTACTTC
J: TRBJ2-7
size: .
D: .
V: TRBV29-1

CDR3: CASTVSGGTYNEQFF
DNA: TGTGCCAGCACGGTATCAGGGGGAACCTACAATGAGCAGTTCTTC
J: TRBJ2-1
size: .
D: TRBD1
V: TRBV28

CDR3: CASSFQETDTQYF
DNA: TGTGCCAGCAGTTTCCAGGAGACAGATACGCAGTATTTT
J: TRBJ2-3
size: .
D: .
V: TRBV6-2/TRBV6-3

CDR3: CASSLPWVVNPEQFF
DNA: TGTGCCAGCAGTTTACCTTGGGTAGTTAATCCTGAGCAGTTCTTC
J: TRBJ2-1
size: .
D: .
V: TRBV28

CDR3: CASSLGGQETQYF
DNA: TGCGCCAGCAGCTTGGGGGGCCAAGAGACCCAGTACTTC
J: TRBJ2-5
size: few
D: .
V: TRBV5-1

CDR3: CASSRTGNTGELFF
DNA: TGTGCCAGCAGCCGGACAGGGAACACCGGGGAGCTGTTTTTT
J: TRBJ2-2
size: .
D: TRBD1
V: TRBV6-5

CDR3: CASSLGDGNQPQHF
DNA: TGCGCCAGCAGCTTGGGGGACGGTAATCAGCCCCAGCATTTT
J: TRBJ1-5
size: .
D: .
V: TRBV5-1

CDR3: CSASEGSYEQYF
DNA: TGCAGTGCTAGTGAGGGATCCTACGAGCAGTACTTC
J: TRBJ2-7
size: .
D: .
V: TRBV20-1

CDR3: CASSDSAGGHNEQFF
DNA: TGTGCCAGCAGTGACTCAGCGGGGGGTCACAATGAGCAGTTCTTC
J: TRBJ2-1
size: .
D: TRBD2
V: TRBV6-4

CDR3: CASSQESSGLTYEQYF
DNA: TGCGCCAGCAGCCAAGAGTCTAGCGGGCTAACCTACGAGCAGTACTTC
J: TRBJ2-7
size: .
D: TRBD2
V: TRBV4-1

CDR3: CAWSGREGKLFF
DNA: TGTGCCTGGAGTGGCAGGGAGGGAAAACTGTTTTTT
J: TRBJ1-4
size: few
D: .
V: TRBV30

CDR3: CASSLSTAGSPYNSPLHF
DNA: TGTGCCAGCAGTTTATCTACAGCCGGAAGCCCCTATAATTCACCCCTCCACTTT
J: TRBJ1-6
size: .
D: .
V: TRBV28

CDR3: CASSSGLADNEQFF
DNA: TGTGCCAGCAGCTCCGGACTAGCGGACAATGAGCAGTTCTTC
J: TRBJ2-1
size: .
D: TRBD2
V: TRBV11-1

CDR3: CASSQGKDPRNTIYF
DNA: TGCGCCAGCAGCCAAGGGAAGGACCCGAGAAACACCATATATTTT
J: TRBJ1-3
size: .
D: .
V: TRBV4-1

CDR3: CASQNRRNSYEQYF
DNA: TGTGCCAGCCAAAATCGACGTAACTCCTACGAGCAGTACTTC
J: TRBJ2-7
size: .
D: .
V: TRBV28

CDR3: CASSVLAGTTNTGELFF
DNA: TGTGCCAGCAGTGTACTAGCGGGTACAACGAACACCGGGGAGCTGTTTTTT
J: TRBJ2-2
size: .
D: TRBD2
V: TRBV6-4

CDR3: CASRPGQSMTQHF
DNA: TGTGCCAGCAGGCCGGGACAGTCTATGACCCAGCATTTT
J: TRBJ1-5
size: .
D: TRBD1
V: TRBV12-3/TRBV12-4

CDR3: CASSFLAGESGELFF
DNA: TGCGCCAGCAGCTTTCTAGCGGGGGAATCCGGGGAGCTGTTTTTT
J: TRBJ2-2
size: .
D: TRBD2
V: TRBV5-1

CDR3: CASTTRQGAAYEQYF
DNA: TGTGCCAGCACCACCCGACAGGGGGCGGCCTACGAGCAGTACTTC
J: TRBJ2-7
size: once
D: TRBD1
V: TRBV3-1/TRBV3-2

CDR3: CASSGGGQGAFEQYF
DNA: TGTGCCAGCAGCGGTGGAGGGCAGGGGGCTTTCGAGCAGTACTTC
J: TRBJ2-7
size: .
D: TRBD1
V: TRBV9

CDR3: CASSPPTSQNTGELFF
DNA: TGTGCCAGCTCACCACCTACCAGTCAAAACACCGGGGAGCTGTTTTTT
J: TRBJ2-2
size: .
D: .
V: TRBV18

CDR3: CASRPGQGAVYNEQFF
DNA: TGTGCCAGTAGGCCGGGACAGGGGGCTGTCTACAATGAGCAGTTCTTC
J: TRBJ2-1
size: .
D: TRBD1
V: TRBV19

CDR3: CASRFPSRGFSEAFF
DNA: TGTGCCAGCAGGTTCCCTTCCAGGGGATTTTCTGAAGCTTTCTTT
J: TRBJ1-1
size: .
D: .
V: TRBV28

CDR3: CASSTGLAAYNEQFF
DNA: TGTGCCAGCAGCACGGGACTAGCGGCCTACAATGAGCAGTTCTTC
J: TRBJ2-1
size: .
D: TRBD2
V: TRBV7-3

CDR3: CASSQGGPPYNEQFF
DNA: TGTGCCAGCAGCCAAGGAGGGCCCCCCTACAATGAGCAGTTCTTC
J: TRBJ2-1
size: .
D: .
V: TRBV4-2

CDR3: CSVILRDRYYEKYF
DNA: TGCAGCGTCATATTACGGGACCGATACTACGAGAAGTACTTC
J: TRBJ2-7
size: .
D: .
V: TRBV29-1

CDR3: CASSEGAHLETQYF
DNA: TGTGCCAGCAGTGAAGGGGCACACCTGGAGACCCAGTACTTC
J: TRBJ2-5
size: .
D: .
V: TRBV6-1

CDR3: CASSLDFNYGYTF
DNA: TGTGCCAGCAGCTTGGATTTTAACTATGGCTACACCTTC
J: TRBJ1-2
size: .
D: .
V: TRBV5-4

CDR3: CASSPGTVGTEAFF
DNA: TGTGCCAGCAGCCCCGGGACAGTGGGCACTGAAGCTTTCTTT
J: TRBJ1-1
size: .
D: TRBD1
V: TRBV5-6